The 3 T cell receptor beta chains in this list originate from one sample, sequenced in a study of a mutant IDH1 vaccine in newly diagnosed glioma. The time point: week 35, safety follow-up. One vaccine dose held 300 ug of mutant IDH1 20-mer peptide and came with topical imiquimod. No antigens are known for them. Assay: immunoSEQ multiplex PCR; the TCRdb copy retains only in-frame clones and omits some. The sample contains about 32,000 clones, 81% of which appear only once. The sequenced sample was PBMCs, obtained from a glioma patient whose treatment included an IDH1 peptide vaccine. These receptors came from a man aged 25 to 45 with glioma.

The rearrangement links TRBV29-1 to TRBJ2-1; TRBD1 is a possible D gene (5 bases). Germline V lookup: CDR1 SQVTM, CDR2 ANQGSEA. Trimming took 6 bases from V and 6 from J, leaving 15 bases between them. CDR3 length equals 13 residues. The CDR3 protein is CSVKGVLLNEQFF. Written as DNA, the CDR3 is TGCAGCGTCAAAGGGGTACTCCTCAATGAGCAGTTCTTC.

The chain is built from TRBV2 and TRBJ2-4, with D perhaps matching TRBD1 (6 bases). From germline, CDR1 is SNHLY and CDR2 FYNNEI. Trimming removed 1 base from V and 8 bases from J, with 15 bases in between. The CDR3 is 15 residues long. The CDR3 bases are TGTGCCAGCAGTGAAGGGGACATAGGGCTAGACATTCAGTACTTC. Amino acids: CASSEGDIGLDIQYF. Full variable domain (rest looked up from reference TRBV2 and TRBJ2-4): EPEVTQTPSHQVTQMGQEVILRCVPISNHLYFYWYRQILGQKVEFLVSFYNNEISEKSEIFDDQFSVERPDGSNFTLKIRSTKLEDSAMYFCASSEGDIGLDIQYFGAGTRLSVL.

The J gene is TRBJ1-2, the V gene TRBV5-4, with a possible D match to TRBD1 (5 bases). Trimming pared 1 base from V and 1 base from J, leaving 11 bases between. The CDR3 runs to 15 residues. Germline V gene data show CDR1 as SGHNT and CDR2 as YYREEE (reference sequence). CDR3: CASSLSRQLNYGYTF. The DNA for the CDR3 is TGTGCCAGCAGCTTGTCCAGACAGCTTAACTATGGCTACACCTTC.